This T cell receptor (beta chain) was captured by sequencing in a study of a mutant IDH1 vaccine in newly diagnosed glioma. On the study more broadly: Therapy received beforehand was radiotherapy, temozolomide, or both, with most patients given both.

Specified time point: baseline, week 1 (first vaccination visit). Sample treatment: pre-vaccination baseline after standard-of-care therapy. The donors' diagnosis was new WHO grade 3 or 4 astrocytoma that was IDH1-mutant and ATRX-lost. Sequenced by immunoSEQ multiplex PCR; TCRdb stores in-frame clones only, minus some. The table lists approximately 70,000 clones, more than 65% of them singletons. Trimming took 0 bases from V and 2 from J, leaving 9 bases between them. The CDR3 length is 15 residues. Germline V gene data show CDR1 as SNHLY and CDR2 as FYNNEI. The sample consisted of PBMCs, taken from a glioma patient treated with radiotherapy, temozolomide or both. This TCR was sampled from a man aged 50 or older with glioma. This chain links TRBV2 with TRBJ2-3, with a weak D call TRBD2 (6 bases). The CDR3 spells CASSEAEGDTDTQYF. The CDR3 nucleotides are TGTGCCAGCAGTGAAGCGGAGGGTGACACAGATACGCAGTATTTT.